The T cell receptor (beta chain) under discussion was sequenced for a study of memory CD4+ T cells and cytomegalovirus serostatus. Trimming removed 4 bases at V and 2 bases at J, with 16 bases between. This CDR3 is 15 amino acids long. Notes on this clone: Antigen specificity is unknown.

Generated by immunoSEQ multiplex PCR, the TCRdb table keeps only in-frame clones and is missing some. The data hold roughly 48,000 clones, with around four fifths observed a single time. Study-level results: Repertoires predicted CMV serostatus with median bootstrapped AUC of 0.95.

Single viable CD3+CD4+CD8-CD45RO+ cells were sorted as the memory CD4+ T cells. After thawing, CD4+ T cells were positively selected. The receptor was isolated from an adult in good health and CMV-seropositive. Sequencing used memory CD4+ T cells from blood. The chain has TRBV5-3 and TRBJ2-7, with TRBD2 as a possible D gene (6 bases). TRBV5-3 is known as an ORF, though its function is uncertain. CDR3 sequence (DNA): TGTGCCAGAAGCATCTCCCTAGCGCAGACCTACGAGCAGTACTTC. Its translation is CARSISLAQTYEQYF.